These 8 T cell receptor beta chains originate from one sample sequenced in a study of lymphopenia after photon versus proton radiotherapy. Libraries were prepared by immunoSEQ multiplex PCR; TCRdb keeps only in-frame clonotypes and omits some of them. This sample carries some 170,000 clones, roughly nine tenths of them seen once, and the ten largest clones take roughly 4.7%. The specimen comprised peripheral blood, sampled from a patient treated with photon-based radiotherapy. The receptors stem from a man aged 45-65 years with gastric cancer.

This clone was detected only a few times. The V call is TRBV7-2, the J call TRBJ1-1; D call uncertain. Germline CDR1 is SGHTA and CDR2 is FQGNSA. V dropped 5 bases and J dropped 6 bases, with 16 bases sitting between them. This CDR3 has 14 amino acids. CDR3 region: CASSTRTDNSEAFF. CDR3 sequence (DNA): TGTGCCAGCAGCACCCGGACGGATAACTCTGAAGCTTTCTTT.

This clone was observed once. V gene TRBV19 combines with J gene TRBJ1-1; D is perhaps TRBD1 (6 bases). The germline CDR1 and CDR2 sequences are LNHDA and SQIVND (reference sequence). This CDR3 has 15 residues. Trimming took off 3 bases at V and 1 base at J, with 12 bases between the two ends. The CDR3, as DNA: TGTGCCAGTAGTATCCAGGCAGGGGCGAACACTGAAGCTTTCTTT. It encodes CASSIQAGANTEAFF.

CDR3 residues: CASSPGDRGYEQYF. The CDR3 DNA reads as TGCGCCAGCAGCCCGGGGGACAGGGGCTACGAGCAGTACTTC. The gene calls are TRBV5-1 and TRBJ2-7, with TRBD1 matching 10 bases. J gave up 3 bases and V 4 bases, and 4 bases lay outside the gene matches. Looked up from germline, CDR1 is SGHRS and CDR2 is YFSETQ. This CDR3 is 14 amino acids long.

The chain has TRBV7-8 and TRBJ2-3; 11 nucleotides match TRBD2. The CDR3 has 19 amino acids. Germline trimming cut 0 bases from V and 1 base from J; bases unmatched to any gene: 9. CDR1 and CDR2 from the germline V gene are SGHVS and FQNEAQ. The CDR3 DNA follows: TGTGCCAGCAGCTTAGCGGGGGTAGCGGGAGGGCCGGGCACAGATACGCAGTATTTT. Its translation: CASSLAGVAGGPGTDTQYF.

The chain carries TRBV15 and TRBJ1-5; D perhaps matches TRBD1 (5 bases). The CDR3 runs to 16 residues. Trimming removed 3 bases from V and 1 base from J, with 13 bases in between. Germline lookup yields CDR1 LNHNV and CDR2 YYDKDF (reference sequence). The CDR3 nucleotides read TGTGCCACCAGCAGTGATAGACAGCGGAGCAATCAGCCCCAGCATTTT. Protein sequence: CATSSDRQRSNQPQHF.

The rearrangement joins TRBV5-6 to TRBJ2-1, with D possibly matching TRBD1 (5 bases). The V and J ends lost 0 bases and 9 bases respectively, with 13 bases between them. The CDR3 sequence is 14 residues long. Per the germline V gene, CDR1 is SGHDT and CDR2 is YYEEEE. This CDR3 is CASSLGGFTSEQFF. In DNA form, the CDR3 reads TGTGCCAGCAGCTTGGGGGGCTTCACAAGTGAGCAGTTCTTC.

This chain links TRBV14 with TRBJ2-7; TRBD2 matches at 12 bases. Losses at the gene ends were 1 base for V and 2 bases for J; bases not matched to a gene: 3. The CDR3 spans 16 residues. Looked up from germline, CDR1 is SGHDN and CDR2 is FVKESK. Written as DNA, the CDR3 is TGTGCCAGCAGCCAAGGCCGGACTAGCGGGGCCTACGAGCAGTACTTC. Translated, it gives CASSQGRTSGAYEQYF.

The J gene is TRBJ1-2, the V gene TRBV7-2, with D possibly TRBD1 on 5 matching bases. The CDR3 has 14 amino acids. V was cut by 5 bases and J by 3 bases, with 13 bases left in between. Looked up from germline, CDR1 is SGHTA and CDR2 is FQGNSA. CDR3 sequence: CASSGGVRDYGYTF. The CDR3 DNA reads as TGTGCCAGCAGCGGAGGGGTTAGAGACTATGGCTACACCTTC.